The 16 T cell receptor beta chains reported below all come from one sample, sequenced in a study of OX40 agonist ivuxolimab in advanced cancers. The table came from immunoSEQ multiplex PCR; TCRdb's copy has only in-frame clones and leaves some out. The sample shows about 76,000 clones, 70% to 90% of them seen only once. The material sequenced was CD4+ or CD8+ T cells sorted from blood, taken in a trial of the OX40 agonist ivuxolimab. The receptors come from an adult with an advanced solid tumor such as melanoma, head and neck, liver or kidney cancer.

Details on this clone: The junction differs from germline at one of its ends, possibly a read error. The CDR3 protein is CAIKDDGWSTQPQHF. The CDR3 region has the DNA TGTGCCATTAAGGACGACGGGTGGAGCACTCAGCCCCAGCATTTT. This chain links TRBV28 with TRBJ1-5; no clear D gene. Germline lookup yields CDR1 MDHEN and CDR2 SYDVKM. This CDR3 spans 15 amino acids.

The V call is TRBV7-7, the J call TRBJ2-1; 8 bases are a match to TRBD1. CDR1 SSHAT and CDR2 FNYEAQ come from the germline V gene (reference sequence). V lost 3 bases, J lost 4 bases, and 2 bases stayed unmatched. This CDR3 has 14 amino acids. The DNA of the CDR3 is TGTGCCAGCAGCTTGGGGACAGGTTACAATGAGCAGTTCTTC. Its translation is CASSLGTGYNEQFF.

The chain combines TRBV28 with TRBJ2-5; D is possibly TRBD2 (5 bases). V was trimmed by 2 bases and J by 4 bases, leaving 11 bases between them. CDR1 MDHEN and CDR2 SYDVKM come from the germline V gene. CDR3 length: 14 amino acids. The CDR3 region has the DNA TGTGCCAGCAGTTTACTGTCGGGGAGAGAGACCCAGTACTTC. Translation: CASSLLSGRETQYF.

This sequence joins TRBV4-3 and TRBJ2-5; 9 bases line up with TRBD1. With 1 base clipped from V and 4 bases from J, the junction kept 10 bases outside the gene matches. The CDR3 covers 17 residues. Germline CDR1 LGHNA, CDR2 YSLEER. In DNA, the CDR3 is TGCGCCAGCAGCCAAGGGAGCGCGACAGGGGGGACAGAGACCCAGTACTTC. It is translated as CASSQGSATGGTETQYF.

This clone was seen only once. This chain connects TRBV15 to TRBJ1-2; maybe TRBD1 (6 bases). This CDR3 contains 15 residues. CDR1 and CDR2 from the germline V gene are LNHNV and YYDKDF (reference sequence). V was clipped by 1 base and J by 2 bases, with 11 bases between them. CDR3 sequence reads: CATSRGTVMNYGYTF. As DNA, the CDR3 is TGTGCCACCAGCAGAGGGACAGTAATGAACTATGGCTACACCTTC.

This chain uses TRBV19 with TRBJ2-6; D remains ambiguous. Trimming cost V 6 bases and J 0 bases, with 12 bases left between them. Germline CDR1 reads LNHDA; CDR2 reads SQIVND (reference sequence). The length of the CDR3 is 16 residues. The CDR3 DNA reads as TGTGCCAGTAGCCTCGGACCTTACTCTGGGGCCAACGTCCTGACTTTC. The encoded protein is CASSLGPYSGANVLTF.

The CDR3 loop is CASSRTSQGADGYTF. The CDR3 nucleotides read TGTGCCAGCAGCCGAACCTCCCAGGGGGCCGATGGCTACACCTTC. The V gene is TRBV11-2, the J gene TRBJ1-2, with TRBD1 matching over 8 bases. The germline V gene has CDR1 SGHAT and CDR2 FQNNGV. The V segment lost 5 bases and the J segment 6 bases; nucleotides outside the gene matches: 11. This CDR3 contains 15 residues.

This clone was detected only once. The gene calls are TRBV19 and TRBJ1-1; possibly TRBD1 for D (5 bases). This CDR3 has 14 residues. The germline V gene encodes CDR1 LNHDA and CDR2 SQIVND (reference sequence). Trimming stripped 5 bases from V and 3 bases from J, with 13 bases between. In DNA, the CDR3 is TGTGCCAGTAGTGCGGGGGGAGGGGACACTGAAGCTTTCTTT. Its translation is CASSAGGGDTEAFF.

The genes are TRBV7-2 and TRBJ2-7; D might be TRBD1 or TRBD2, each matching 5 bases. Trimming removed 6 bases from V and 3 bases from J, with 12 bases in between. Germline V CDR1 and CDR2: SGHTA, FQGNSA. This CDR3 comprises 13 residues. DNA for the CDR3: TGTGCCAGCAGTACGGGACGCCGCTACGAGCAGTACTTC. It codes for CASSTGRRYEQYF.

This clone was recorded only once. This chain links TRBV5-1 with TRBJ1-2; D unclear. Germline V gene data show CDR1 as SGHRS and CDR2 as YFSETQ. Trimming left V 7 bases short and J 0 bases short, with 7 bases between. There are 12 residues in the CDR3. The CDR3 DNA is TGCGCCAGCGGGAACCCTAACTATGGCTACACCTTC. It codes for CASGNPNYGYTF. The full variable domain, in which reference TRBV5-1 and TRBJ1-2 provide the parts outside the CDR3, is KAGVTQTPRYLIKTRGQQVTLSCSPISGHRSVSWYQQTPGQGLQFLFEYFSETQRNKGNFPGRFSGRQFSNSRSEMNVSTLELGDSALYLCASGNPNYGYTFGSGTRLTVV.

J is TRBJ2-5 and V is TRBV9, with 8 nucleotides matching TRBD2. The trim removed 0 bases at V and 4 bases at J, leaving 5 bases unmatched. Germline values: CDR1 SGDLS, CDR2 YYNGEE. The length of the CDR3 is 15 residues. This CDR3 is CASSVADGGGETQYF. The CDR3 region has the DNA TGTGCCAGCAGCGTAGCGGACGGGGGGGGAGAGACCCAGTACTTC.

The gene calls are TRBV6-1 and TRBJ2-7; no clear D gene. The V and J ends lost 5 bases and 0 bases respectively, with 2 bases between them. The CDR3 consists of 11 residues. Germline values: CDR1 MNHNS, CDR2 SASEGT. DNA of the CDR3: TGTGCCAGCAGTAACTCCTACGAGCAGTACTTC. This codes for CASSNSYEQYF.

V gene TRBV5-8 combines with J gene TRBJ1-1, with TRBD1 identical over 11 bases. The V and J ends lost 4 bases and 5 bases, in that order; junction bases with no gene match: 4. Germline CDR1 SGHTS, CDR2 YDEGEE. The CDR3 length is 14 residues. CDR3 loop: CASSHGTGGTEAFF. As DNA, the CDR3 is TGTGCCAGCAGCCACGGGACAGGGGGAACTGAAGCTTTCTTT.

The rearrangement joins TRBV4-1 to TRBJ1-3, with D unresolved. This CDR3 contains 16 residues. V was shortened by 1 base and J by 2 bases, with 12 bases between the two germline ends. The germline V gene encodes CDR1 MGHRA and CDR2 YSYEKL. The CDR3 loop reads CASSQVGLRTGNTIYF. CDR3 nucleotides: TGCGCCAGCAGCCAAGTGGGGTTGAGAACTGGAAACACCATATATTTT.

The chain is built from TRBV30 and TRBJ1-1; D may be TRBD1 (5 bases). CDR3 size: 18 residues. Germline assignment: CDR1 GTSNPN and CDR2 SVGIG (reference sequence). The germline V and J ends were trimmed by 0 bases and 4 bases, with 24 bases remaining between them. CDR3 sequence reads: CAWSVRFGGSGGATEAFF. The CDR3 DNA reads as TGTGCCTGGAGTGTACGGTTTGGAGGAAGCGGAGGGGCCACTGAAGCTTTCTTT. Variable domain in full (rest from reference TRBV30 and TRBJ1-1): SQTIHQWPATLVQPVGSPLSLECTVEGTSNPNLYWYRQAAGRGLQLLFYSVGIGQISSEVPQNLSASRPQDRQFILSSKKLLLSDSGFYLCAWSVRFGGSGGATEAFFGQGTRLTVV.

This clone has only one observation. The gene calls are TRBV18 and TRBJ1-5; 7 bases align to TRBD1. Losses at the gene ends were 0 bases for V and 7 bases for J; bases not matched to a gene: 9. The CDR3 runs to 16 residues. Germline V CDR1 and CDR2: KGHSH, LQKENI. DNA for the CDR3: TGTGCCAGCTCACCACCAATCCACAGGGGCCAACAGCCCCAGCATTTT. It translates to CASSPPIHRGQQPQHF.